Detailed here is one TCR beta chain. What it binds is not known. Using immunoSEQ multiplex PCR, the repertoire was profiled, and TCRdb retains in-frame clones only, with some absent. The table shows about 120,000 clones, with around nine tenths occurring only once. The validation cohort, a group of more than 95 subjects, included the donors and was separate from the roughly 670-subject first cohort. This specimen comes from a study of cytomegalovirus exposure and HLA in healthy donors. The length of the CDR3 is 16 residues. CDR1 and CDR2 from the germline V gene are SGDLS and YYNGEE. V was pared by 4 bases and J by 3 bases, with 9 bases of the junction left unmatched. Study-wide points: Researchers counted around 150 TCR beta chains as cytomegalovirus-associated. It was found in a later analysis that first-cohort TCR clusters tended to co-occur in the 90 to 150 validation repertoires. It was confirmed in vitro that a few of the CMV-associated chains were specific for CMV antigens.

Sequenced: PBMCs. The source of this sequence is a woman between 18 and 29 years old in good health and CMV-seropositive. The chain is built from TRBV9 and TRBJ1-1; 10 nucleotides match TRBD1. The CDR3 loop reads CASSPRDRGSYTEAFF. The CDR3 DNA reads TGTGCCAGCAGCCCCCGGGACAGGGGTTCCTACACTGAAGCTTTCTTT.